A single T cell receptor beta chain is shown here with its context. The record originates from a study of PD-1 blockade in mismatch repair-deficient tumors. Germline values: CDR1 SGHRS, CDR2 YFSETQ. The trim removed 0 bases at V and 7 bases at J, leaving 5 bases unmatched. This CDR3 contains 15 residues. Clones were sequenced by immunoSEQ multiplex PCR, and TCRdb holds only the in-frame ones, with some missing. The table includes tens of thousands of clones, about 85% detected once. The origin of this receptor is an adult with mismatch repair-deficient cancer. The genes are TRBV5-1 and TRBJ1-3; TRBD1 matches at 9 bases. The material sequenced was peripheral blood, taken 12 weeks after starting pembrolizumab. For the CDR3, the DNA is TGCGCCAGCAGCTTGGGGGGACAGGGTTGGAACACCATATATTTT. Its protein product is CASSLGGQGWNTIYF.